This T cell receptor (beta chain) is from a study of neurological immune-mediated disorders. This clonotype showed up many times. TCRdb re-called the 5' RACE reads through MiXCR, storing one row per CDR3 protein. The profile shows under 80,000 distinct CDR3 sequences, under 10% of them singletons. The V gene's germline CDR1 is DFQATT and CDR2 SNEGSKA (reference sequence). V shed 3 bases and J shed 2 bases, with 15 bases lying between them. The CDR3 loop spans 15 amino acids. The sequence came from a man in his forties or fifties in good health. The V and J genes are TRBV20-1 and TRBJ2-3; D unresolved. Specimen: PBMCs. This CDR3 is CSASTLATYTDTQYF. The CDR3 coding sequence is TGCAGTGCTAGCACGCTCGCTACTTACACAGATACGCAGTATTTT.